This T cell receptor (beta chain) was obtained from a study of molecular identifiers for immune sequencing clone quantification (dated by TCRdb to between 2018 and 2020). For context, the study as a whole: In a replicate experiment, RNA from about 19,000 or 110,000 naive CD8 T cells was split into five aliquots, four of which were sequenced. CD8 T cells were used in a methods study to benchmark molecular-identifier clustering-based TCR repertoire sequencing (MIDCIRS) and TCR RNA copy counting. The study at large found these results: Identical TCR molecules sharing a barcode could cause highly expanded clone sizes to be underestimated. Approximately 3.3 recovered TCR RNA copies per cell were obtained by modeling, versus approximately 9 by digital PCR, implying a capture efficiency of about 30%. Without barcode sub-clustering, chimeric consensus sequences inflated TCR diversity; chimeras reached as high as 47%. In CMV-specific effector cells, over 99% of molecules were held by clones above 20 RNA copies, whereas under 1% of molecules were held by such clones in naive cells. Spiked-in Jurkat TCR RNA equal to a single cell's worth was reported to be detectable even within 1,100,000 naive CD8 T cells. Naive libraries contained spiked-in Jurkat TCR RNA (approximately ten copies' worth), which is not part of the donor repertoire.

This clonotype was seen at least ten times. Its antigen specificity is not known. There are no base qualities to consult, and no much larger clone falls within one base. Naive CD8 T cell libraries were made from roughly 18,000 to 920,000 sorted cells using 10%, 30% or 50% of purified RNA. Naive CD8 T cells, defined as CD8+CD4-CCR7+CD45RA+, were FACS-sorted into RLT Plus buffer on a BD FACSAria II. Detection sensitivity was tested by spiking Jurkat RNA equal to over 8 TCR copies' worth into samples containing 20,000-1,000,000 naive CD8 T cells. Enrichment of CD8 T cells was done with RosetteSep CD8+ T Cell Enrichment Cocktail plus Ficoll-Paque, and ACK red cell lysis came afterward. CDR1 DFQATT and CDR2 SNEGSKA were looked up in the germline V gene (reference sequence). V drops 6 bases and J drops 0 bases, leaving 15 bases in between. From the cysteine through the phenylalanine, the CDR3 covers 15 amino acids. Only the CDR3 portion is preserved as DNA: 45 bases, with reading frame beginning at the first base.

Libraries were constructed by PCR. Sequencing was carried out with an Illumina HiSeq 4000. Bulk TCR libraries were generated as previously described, with the TCR primers listed in Table S5 used. Purification of total RNA was performed with the Qiagen AllPrep DNA/RNA kit. Reads from multiple sequencing runs of the same library were pooled before analysis. On the study's bioinformatics: Reads were retained only if their TCR constant sequence matched exactly, and those retained reads were trimmed to 150 nt and grouped according to their 12-nt molecular barcodes. Reads inside each barcode group were sub-clustered using a 15% Levenshtein threshold, and a quality-weighted consensus sequence was constructed for each RNA molecule. Non-functional sequences were filtered out, along with any lower-count sequence sitting one edit away from another sequence. Based on fitting two negative binomial distributions, any barcode sub-cluster with under 20% of the maximum read count was discarded. Using fastp trimming at Q25 and MiXCR clonotype assembly, TCRdb reanalyzed the public sequencing data and kept in-frame beta chains. Every distinct CDR3 protein forms one entry, paired with its most common genes and DNA. TCRdb's processing, not the study's, gives the V and J calls here. The sample table lists 50,000 to 75,000 distinct CDR3 sequences, 15% to 20% of them with a count of one. The ten biggest clones cover over 1.1% of the sample.

This receptor was taken from a human donor in good health. Some libraries in this study had Jurkat cell RNA spiked in. This chain joins TRBV20-1 to TRBJ2-4, with the D call perhaps TRBD1 or TRBD2, as 5 bases match in each case. Material for sequencing was naive CD8+ T cells from blood, with Jurkat cell RNA spiked in. This specimen's cell subset or site label, per the study, means: FACS-sorted CD8+CD4-CCR7+CD45RA+ naive T cells. Here the CDR3 is given as CSAPPGSLAKNIQYF. The base sequence is TGCAGTGCCCCCCCAGGGAGCCTAGCCAAAAACATTCAGTACTTC.